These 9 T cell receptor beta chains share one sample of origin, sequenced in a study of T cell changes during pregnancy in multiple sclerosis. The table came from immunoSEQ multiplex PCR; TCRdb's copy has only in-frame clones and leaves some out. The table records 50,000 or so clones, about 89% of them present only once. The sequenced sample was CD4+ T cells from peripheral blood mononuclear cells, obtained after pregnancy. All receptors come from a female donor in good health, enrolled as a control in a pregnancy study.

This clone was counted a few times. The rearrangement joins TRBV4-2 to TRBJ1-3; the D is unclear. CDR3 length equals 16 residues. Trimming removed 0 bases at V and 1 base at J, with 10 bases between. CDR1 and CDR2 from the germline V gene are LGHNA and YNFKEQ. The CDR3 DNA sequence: TGTGCCAGCAGCCAAGAAGCTCGAGGATCTGGAAACACCATATATTTT. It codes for CASSQEARGSGNTIYF.

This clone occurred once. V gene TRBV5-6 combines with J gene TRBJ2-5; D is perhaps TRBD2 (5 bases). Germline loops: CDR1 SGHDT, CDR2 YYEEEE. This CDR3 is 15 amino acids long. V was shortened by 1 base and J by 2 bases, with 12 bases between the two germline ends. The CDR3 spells CASSLLSRTQETQYF. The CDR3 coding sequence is TGTGCCAGCAGCTTGTTGAGTAGGACTCAAGAGACCCAGTACTTC.

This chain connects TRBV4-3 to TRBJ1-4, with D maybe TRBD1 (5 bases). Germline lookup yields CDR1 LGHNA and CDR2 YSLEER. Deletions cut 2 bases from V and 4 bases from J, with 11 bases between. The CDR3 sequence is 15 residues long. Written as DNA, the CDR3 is TGCGCCAGCAGCCAAAGCCGGGACTATAATGAAAAACTGTTTTTT. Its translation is CASSQSRDYNEKLFF.

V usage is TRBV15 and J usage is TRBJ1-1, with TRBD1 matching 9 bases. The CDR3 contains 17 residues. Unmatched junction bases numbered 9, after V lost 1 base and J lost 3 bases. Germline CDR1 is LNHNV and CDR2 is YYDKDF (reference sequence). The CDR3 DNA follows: TGTGCCACCAGCAGAGGGGGGACAGGGCCGAGGTACACTGAAGCTTTCTTT. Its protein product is CATSRGGTGPRYTEAFF.

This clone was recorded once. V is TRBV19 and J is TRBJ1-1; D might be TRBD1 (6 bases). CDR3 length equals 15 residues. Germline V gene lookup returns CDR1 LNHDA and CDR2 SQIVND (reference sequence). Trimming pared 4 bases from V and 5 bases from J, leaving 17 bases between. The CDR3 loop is CASSKPRTANTEAFF. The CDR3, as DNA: TGTGCCAGTAGTAAACCCCGGACAGCTAATACTGAAGCTTTCTTT.

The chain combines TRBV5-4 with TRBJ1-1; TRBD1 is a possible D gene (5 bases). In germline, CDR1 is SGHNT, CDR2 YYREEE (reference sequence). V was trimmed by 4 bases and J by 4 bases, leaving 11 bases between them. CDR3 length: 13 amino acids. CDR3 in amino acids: CASSPGGFTEAFF. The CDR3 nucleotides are TGTGCCAGCAGCCCGGGGGGGTTCACTGAAGCTTTCTTT.

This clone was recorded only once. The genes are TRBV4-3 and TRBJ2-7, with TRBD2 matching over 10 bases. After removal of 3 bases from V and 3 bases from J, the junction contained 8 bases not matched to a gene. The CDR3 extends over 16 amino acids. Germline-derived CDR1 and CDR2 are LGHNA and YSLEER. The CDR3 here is CASSQEMLAGVYEQYF. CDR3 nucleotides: TGCGCCAGCAGCCAGGAGATGCTAGCGGGGGTCTACGAGCAGTACTTC.

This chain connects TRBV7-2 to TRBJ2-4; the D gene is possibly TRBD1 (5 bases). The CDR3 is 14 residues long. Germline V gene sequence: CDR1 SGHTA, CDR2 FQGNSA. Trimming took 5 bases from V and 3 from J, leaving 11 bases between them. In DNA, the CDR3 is TGTGCCAGCAGCCTTAGTACAGGCAAAAACATTCAGTACTTC. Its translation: CASSLSTGKNIQYF.

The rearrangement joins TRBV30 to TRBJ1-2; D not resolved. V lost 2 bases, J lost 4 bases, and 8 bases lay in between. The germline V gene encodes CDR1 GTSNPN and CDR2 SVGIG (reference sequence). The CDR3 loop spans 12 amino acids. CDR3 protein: CAWSSGVYGYTF. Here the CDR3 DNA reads TGTGCCTGGAGTAGTGGAGTCTATGGCTACACCTTC.